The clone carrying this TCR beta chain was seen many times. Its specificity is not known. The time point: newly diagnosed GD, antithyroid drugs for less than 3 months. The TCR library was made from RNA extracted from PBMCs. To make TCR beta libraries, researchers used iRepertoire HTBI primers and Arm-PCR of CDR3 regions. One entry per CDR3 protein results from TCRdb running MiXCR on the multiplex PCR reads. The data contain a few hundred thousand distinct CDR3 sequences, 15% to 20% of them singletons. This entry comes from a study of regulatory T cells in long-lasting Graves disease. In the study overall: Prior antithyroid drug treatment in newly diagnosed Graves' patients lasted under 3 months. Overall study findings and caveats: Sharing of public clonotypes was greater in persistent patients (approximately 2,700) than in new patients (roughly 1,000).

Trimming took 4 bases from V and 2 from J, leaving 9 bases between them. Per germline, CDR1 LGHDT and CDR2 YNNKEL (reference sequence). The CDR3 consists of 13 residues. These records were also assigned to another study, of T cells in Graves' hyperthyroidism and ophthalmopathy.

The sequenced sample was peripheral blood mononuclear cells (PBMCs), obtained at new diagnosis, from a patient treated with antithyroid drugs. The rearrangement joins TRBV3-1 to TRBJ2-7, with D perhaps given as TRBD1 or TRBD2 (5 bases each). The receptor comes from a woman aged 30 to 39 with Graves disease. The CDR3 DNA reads TGTGCCAGCAGCCGGGACGTTGCCTACGAGCAGTACTTC. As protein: CASSRDVAYEQYF.